Reported below is one TCR beta chain. Method: immunoSEQ multiplex PCR; TCRdb's copy keeps in-frame clones and lacks some. In the table there are some 46,000 clones, 89% of which are singletons. The time point here: after dendritic cell vaccination, including at tumor progression/relapse. The source of the sample is a study of glioma-infiltrating T cells after dendritic cell vaccination. The CDR3 has 14 residues. The ends were cut back, 8 bases at V and 1 base at J, with 14 bases in the middle. CDR1 is LNHNV, CDR2 YYDKDF, per germline (reference sequence). This material consisted of blood, taken after dendritic cell vaccination. This chain uses TRBV15 with TRBJ1-1, with unresolved D. The sequence was collected from a human donor with glioblastoma. DNA of the CDR3: TGTGCCACCCGACACGATAGAACGAACACTGAAGCTTTCTTT. Its translation is CATRHDRTNTEAFF.